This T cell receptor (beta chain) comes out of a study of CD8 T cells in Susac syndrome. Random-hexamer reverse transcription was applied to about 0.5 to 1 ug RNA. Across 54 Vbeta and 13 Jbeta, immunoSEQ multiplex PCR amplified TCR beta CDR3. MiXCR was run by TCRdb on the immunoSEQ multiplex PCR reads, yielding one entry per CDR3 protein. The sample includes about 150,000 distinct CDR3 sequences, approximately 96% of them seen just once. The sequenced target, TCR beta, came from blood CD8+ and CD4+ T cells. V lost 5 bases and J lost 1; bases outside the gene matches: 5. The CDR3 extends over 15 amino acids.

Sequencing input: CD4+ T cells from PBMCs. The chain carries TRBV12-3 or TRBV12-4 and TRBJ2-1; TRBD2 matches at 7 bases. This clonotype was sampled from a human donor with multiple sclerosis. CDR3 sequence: CASSPLAVSYNEQFF. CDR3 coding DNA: TGTGCCAGCAGTCCCCTAGCGGTTTCCTACAATGAGCAGTTCTTC.